The sequence of this TCR beta chain was determined in a study of blood T cell repertoires in COVID-19. V shed 4 bases and J 6 bases; nucleotides not matched to a gene: 14. The CDR3 consists of 16 residues. Germline V gene lookup returns CDR1 LNHDA and CDR2 SQIVND (reference sequence). Original handling: Nucleated cell counts were estimated from reference gene primer amplification. Libraries were prepared by immunoSEQ multiplex PCR; TCRdb keeps only in-frame clonotypes and omits some of them. The D gene and trimming were derived from the DNA, and the V and J assignments and clone size from that table. The repertoire includes 30,000 to 35,000 clones, roughly three quarters of them detected once, and approximately 16% sits in the top ten.

The receptor was isolated from a human donor in a cohort sampled during active COVID-19. Material for sequencing was peripheral blood. This chain connects TRBV19 to TRBJ2-7; 8 bases match TRBD1. CDR3 nucleotides: TGTGCCAGTAGTAACCCCAGACAAGGACAGGGACCCGAGCAGTACTTC. Protein product: CASSNPRQGQGPEQYF.